The subject of this entry is one T cell receptor beta chain. This sample was included in a study of shared clonotypes between healthy human individuals. The CDR3 length is 14 residues. Germline lookup yields CDR1 SGHTA and CDR2 FQGNSA. V gave up 3 bases and J gave up 0 bases, with 7 bases separating them. Genomic DNA per cell subset filled all wells of several immunoSEQ plates. The repertoire was sequenced with immunoSEQ multiplex PCR; TCRdb's copy has only in-frame clones and lacks some. The table has over a million clones, around 75% seen once. Material for sequencing was memory CD4+ T cells sorted from blood. This sample's subset: CD45RA-negative fraction. V and J are TRBV7-2 and TRBJ2-3, with D uncertain. The source of this sequence is a man between 18 and 29 years old in good health. The CDR3 DNA is TGTGCCAGCAGCTTTGGGGTTAGCACAGATACGCAGTATTTT. Its translation: CASSFGVSTDTQYF. The whole variable domain, remainder taken from reference TRBV7-2 and TRBJ2-3, is GAGVSQSPSNKVTEKGKDVELRCDPISGHTALYWYRQSLGQGLEFLIYFQGNSAPDKSGLPSDRFSAERTGGSVSTLTIQRTQQEDSAVYLCASSFGVSTDTQYFGPGTRLTVL.